This T cell receptor beta chain was observed in a study of cytomegalovirus exposure and HLA in healthy donors. The CDR3 consists of 15 residues. V was cut by 6 bases and J by 7 bases, with 16 bases left in between. From germline, CDR1 is KGHSH and CDR2 LQKENI. This clone was seen a handful of times. PCR employed 60 Vbeta and 13 Jbeta primers. The assay was immunoSEQ multiplex PCR, and TCRdb's table has in-frame clones only and misses some. Altogether approximately 190,000 clones are present, 82% being singletons, with the ten largest covering 0.098%. Sequencing was done on a sample of PBMCs. This sequence was found in a boy younger than 10 in good health and CMV-seronegative. V gene TRBV18 combines with J gene TRBJ1-6; TRBD1 is a possible D gene (5 bases). The CDR3 spells CASSLGEGRNSPLHF. The CDR3 DNA sequence: TGTGCCAGCTCTCTTGGAGAGGGGAGGAATTCACCCCTCCACTTT.